A single sample gave rise to the 7 T cell receptor beta chains below, sequenced in a study of blood T cell repertoires in COVID-19. Repertoires were generated with immunoSEQ multiplex PCR, while TCRdb's copy carries only in-frame clones and drops some. The sample lists around 200,000 clones, 85% to 90% occurring once. Sequencing was carried out using peripheral blood. The receptor set was obtained from a man younger than 35 with active or convalescent COVID-19.

The chain combines TRBV7-9 with TRBJ1-2, with D possibly being TRBD1 (6 bases). Germline CDR1 SEHNR, CDR2 FQNEAQ (reference sequence). The germline V and J ends were trimmed by 6 bases and 6 bases, with 14 bases remaining between them. The length of the CDR3 is 13 residues. The CDR3 region is CASRPTGSHGYTF. CDR3 in DNA: TGTGCCAGCAGACCGACAGGATCACATGGCTACACCTTC.

This chain connects TRBV2 to TRBJ2-3; 10 bases are a match to TRBD2. The J segment lost 2 bases and the V segment lost 6 bases, leaving 8 bases of the junction unmatched. CDR1 SNHLY and CDR2 FYNNEI come from the germline V gene. The CDR3 consists of 16 residues. The CDR3 nucleotides read TGTGCCAGCAGATTGCGAACTAGCGGGACCACAGATACGCAGTATTTT. Residues: CASRLRTSGTTDTQYF.

The chain joins TRBV15 to TRBJ2-7; D not certain. V was pared by 0 bases and J by 2 bases, with 8 bases between. The CDR3 is 14 amino acids. Germline V gene sequence: CDR1 LNHNV, CDR2 YYDKDF (reference sequence). Here the CDR3 reads CATSREAHAYEQYF. CDR3 in DNA: TGTGCCACCAGCAGAGAGGCACATGCCTACGAGCAGTACTTC.

The V call is TRBV4-1, the J call TRBJ1-2; perhaps TRBD1 as D (6 bases). Germline CDR1 is MGHRA and CDR2 is YSYEKL. Trimming left V 1 base short and J 4 bases short, with 13 bases between. The CDR3 runs 15 residues. The CDR3 DNA follows: TGCGCCAGCAGCCAAGTCCGACAGGTTTCCTATGGCTACACCTTC. Its translation: CASSQVRQVSYGYTF.

This clone was observed once. The chain is built from TRBV7-6 and TRBJ1-3; no definite D call. V dropped 5 bases and J dropped 5 bases, with 10 bases sitting between them. The CDR3 length is 13 residues. Germline CDR1 and CDR2: SGHVS and FNYEAQ. The CDR3 reads CASSPLTRNTIYF. Written as DNA, the CDR3 is TGTGCCAGCAGCCCACTAACTCGAAACACCATATATTTT.

The V gene is TRBV5-1, the J gene TRBJ1-3; 9 nucleotides agree with TRBD1. Trimming removed 5 bases from V and 3 bases from J; junction bases left unmatched: 9. Germline assignment: CDR1 SGHRS and CDR2 YFSETQ. The CDR3 has 16 residues. The CDR3 spells CASSPTTGGVGNTIYF. CDR3 DNA sequence: TGCGCCAGCAGTCCAACGACAGGGGGGGTTGGAAACACCATATATTTT. The full variable domain, completed using reference TRBV5-1 and TRBJ1-3, is KAGVTQTPRYLIKTRGQQVTLSCSPISGHRSVSWYQQTPGQGLQFLFEYFSETQRNKGNFPGRFSGRQFSNSRSEMNVSTLELGDSALYLCASSPTTGGVGNTIYFGEGSWLTVV.

The chain carries TRBV7-6 and TRBJ1-1; perhaps TRBD1 as D (5 bases). V lost 1 base to trimming and J lost 0 bases, with 9 bases between them. Germline CDR1 is SGHVS and CDR2 is FNYEAQ. This CDR3 spans 15 amino acids. CDR3 residues: CASSLGRGLNTEAFF. In DNA form, the CDR3 reads TGTGCCAGCAGCTTAGGGCGGGGGTTGAACACTGAAGCTTTCTTT.